The present TCR beta chain was sequenced within a study of shared T cell receptors in the human thymus. Assay: immunoSEQ multiplex PCR; the TCRdb copy retains only in-frame clones and omits some. This sample has hundreds of thousands of clones; roughly 86% occur once, and the top ten carry 0.0094%. CDR1 is LNHNV and CDR2 is YYDKDF in the germline V gene (reference sequence). The V and J ends lost 0 bases and 2 bases, in that order; junction bases with no gene match: 9. This CDR3 is 18 amino acids long. The sample was also reused in another study, on human thymus T cells. That report adds: Among thymic and blood repertoires, usage of V and J genes appeared biased. Reports from related research described highly overlapping thymic repertoires among unrelated individuals.

The chain combines TRBV15 with TRBJ2-2; the match to TRBD1 covers 7 bases. Source material: thymocytes. This receptor was taken from a boy in the first two years of life with a congenital heart defect. The CDR3 is CATSRDLKYRGNTGELFF. The CDR3 bases are TGTGCCACCAGCAGAGATCTTAAGTACAGGGGAAACACCGGGGAGCTGTTTTTT.